The clone carrying this T cell receptor (beta chain) was picked up a small number of times. Its specificity is unknown. Donors showed nominal health when sampled, although they likely had unrecorded immune exposures. Germline V gene lookup returns CDR1 SGHTA and CDR2 FQGNSA. This CDR3 has 16 amino acids. The junction had 6 bases not matched to a gene; V was cut back by 1 base and J by 4 bases. This record belongs to a study of cytomegalovirus exposure and HLA in healthy donors. Whole-study findings and limits: Presence/absence analyses rested on an assumption that sequencing depth was roughly uniform across donors. For cytomegalovirus status, the classifier reportedly gave diagnoses with high specificity and sensitivity. Per published accounts, TCR beta sequences correctly predicted the HLA-A and HLA-B alleles of most subjects.

PCR used 60 Vbeta primers and 13 Jbeta primers. Data came from immunoSEQ multiplex PCR; TCRdb stores just in-frame clones and leaves some out. The sample contains 55,000 to 70,000 clones, around 80% of which appear only once. The TCR sequence derives from a male donor in good health and CMV-seronegative. The chain is built from TRBV7-2 and TRBJ2-3, with 9 bases fitting TRBD2. The specimen sequenced was PBMCs. The CDR3 DNA sequence: TGTGCCAGCAGCTTAGTCTCAGCGGGGGGTGCAGATACGCAGTATTTT. This sequence encodes CASSLVSAGGADTQYF.